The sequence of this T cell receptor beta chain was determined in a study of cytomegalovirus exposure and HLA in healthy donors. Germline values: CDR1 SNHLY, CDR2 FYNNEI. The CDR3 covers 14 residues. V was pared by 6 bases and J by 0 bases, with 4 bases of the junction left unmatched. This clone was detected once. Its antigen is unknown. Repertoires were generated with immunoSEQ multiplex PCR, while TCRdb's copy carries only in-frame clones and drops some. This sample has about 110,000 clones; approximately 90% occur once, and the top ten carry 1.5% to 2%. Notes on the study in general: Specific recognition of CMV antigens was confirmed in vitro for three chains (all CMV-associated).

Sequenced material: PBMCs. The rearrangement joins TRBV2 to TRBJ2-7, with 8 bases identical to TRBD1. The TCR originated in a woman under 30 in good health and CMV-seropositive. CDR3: CASRGQESSYEQYF. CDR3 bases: TGTGCCAGCAGGGGACAGGAAAGCTCCTACGAGCAGTACTTC.